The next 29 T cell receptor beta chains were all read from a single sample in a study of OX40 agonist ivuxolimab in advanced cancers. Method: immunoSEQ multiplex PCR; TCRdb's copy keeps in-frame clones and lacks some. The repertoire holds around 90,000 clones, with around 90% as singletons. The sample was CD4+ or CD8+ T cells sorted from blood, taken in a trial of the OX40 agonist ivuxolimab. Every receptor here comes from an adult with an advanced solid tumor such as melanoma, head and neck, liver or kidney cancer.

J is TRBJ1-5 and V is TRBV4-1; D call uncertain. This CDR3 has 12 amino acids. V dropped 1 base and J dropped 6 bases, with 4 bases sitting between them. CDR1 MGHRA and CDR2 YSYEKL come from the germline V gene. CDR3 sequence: CASSQAGQPQHF. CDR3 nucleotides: TGCGCCAGCAGCCAAGCAGGTCAGCCCCAGCATTTT.

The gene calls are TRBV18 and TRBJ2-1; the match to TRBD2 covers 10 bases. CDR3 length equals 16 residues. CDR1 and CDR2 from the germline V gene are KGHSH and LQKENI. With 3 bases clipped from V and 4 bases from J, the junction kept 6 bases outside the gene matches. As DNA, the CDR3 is TGTGCCAGCTCACCTACTAGCGGGGCCGCTTACAATGAGCAGTTCTTC. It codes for CASSPTSGAAYNEQFF.

Here the CDR3 reads CASSFSLTNEKLFF. CDR3 in DNA: TGTGCCAGCAGCTTTAGCTTGACTAATGAAAAACTGTTTTTT. V usage is TRBV7-9 and J usage is TRBJ1-4; D not certain. V lost 3 bases and J lost 2, with 7 bases in between. Germline-derived CDR1 and CDR2 are SEHNR and FQNEAQ (reference sequence). This CDR3 has 14 amino acids.

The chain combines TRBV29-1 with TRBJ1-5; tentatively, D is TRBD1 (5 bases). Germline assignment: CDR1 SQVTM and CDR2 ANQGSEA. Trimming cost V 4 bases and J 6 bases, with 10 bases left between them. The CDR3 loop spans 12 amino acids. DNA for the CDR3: TGCAGCGTTGGGGACTCAGGTCAGCCCCAGCATTTT. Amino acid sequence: CSVGDSGQPQHF.

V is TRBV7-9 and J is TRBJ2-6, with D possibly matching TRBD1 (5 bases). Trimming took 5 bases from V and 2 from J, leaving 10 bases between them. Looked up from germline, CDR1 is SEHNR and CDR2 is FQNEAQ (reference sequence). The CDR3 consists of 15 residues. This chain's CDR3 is CASSQAGPGANVLTF. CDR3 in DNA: TGTGCCAGCAGCCAAGCAGGGCCTGGGGCCAACGTCCTGACTTTC. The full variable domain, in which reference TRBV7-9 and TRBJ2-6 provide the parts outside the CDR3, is DTGVSQNPRHKITKRGQNVTFRCDPISEHNRLYWYRQTLGQGPEFLTYFQNEAQLEKSRLLSDRFSAERPKGSFSTLEIQRTEQGDSAMYLCASSQAGPGANVLTFGAGSRLTVL.

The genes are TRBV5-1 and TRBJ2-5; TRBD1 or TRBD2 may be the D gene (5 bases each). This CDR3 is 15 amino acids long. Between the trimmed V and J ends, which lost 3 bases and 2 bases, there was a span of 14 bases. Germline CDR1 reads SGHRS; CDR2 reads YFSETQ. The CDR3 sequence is CASSSHGKGQETQYF. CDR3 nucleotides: TGCGCCAGCAGCTCACACGGGAAGGGGCAAGAGACCCAGTACTTC.

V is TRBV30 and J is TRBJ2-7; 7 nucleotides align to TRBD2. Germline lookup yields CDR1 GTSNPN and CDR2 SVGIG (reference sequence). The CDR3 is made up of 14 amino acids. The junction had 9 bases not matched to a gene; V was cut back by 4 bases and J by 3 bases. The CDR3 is CAWTRGGSLYEQYF. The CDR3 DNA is TGTGCCTGGACAAGGGGCGGGAGTCTCTACGAGCAGTACTTC.

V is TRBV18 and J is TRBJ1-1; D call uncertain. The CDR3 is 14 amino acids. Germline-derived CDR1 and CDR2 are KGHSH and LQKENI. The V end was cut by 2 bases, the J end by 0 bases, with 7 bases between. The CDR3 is CASSPAVLNTEAFF. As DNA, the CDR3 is TGTGCCAGCTCACCAGCAGTCCTGAACACTGAAGCTTTCTTT. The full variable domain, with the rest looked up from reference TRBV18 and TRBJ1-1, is NAGVMQNPRHLVRRRGQEARLRCSPMKGHSHVYWYRQLPEEGLKFMVYLQKENIIDESGMPKERFSAEFPKEGPSILRIQQVVRGDSAAYFCASSPAVLNTEAFFGQGTRLTVV.

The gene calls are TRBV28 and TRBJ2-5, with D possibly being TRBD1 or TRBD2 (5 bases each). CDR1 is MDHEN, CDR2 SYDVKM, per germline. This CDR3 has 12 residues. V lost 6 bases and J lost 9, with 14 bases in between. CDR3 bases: TGTGCCAGCAGGCCCCAGGGCGGGTCCCAGTACTTC. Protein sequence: CASRPQGGSQYF.

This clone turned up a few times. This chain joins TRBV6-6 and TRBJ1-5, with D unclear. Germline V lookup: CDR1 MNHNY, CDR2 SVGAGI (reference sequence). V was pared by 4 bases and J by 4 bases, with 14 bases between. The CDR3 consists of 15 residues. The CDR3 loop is CASSSAGPSNQPQHF. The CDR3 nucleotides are TGTGCCAGCAGTTCGGCAGGTCCTTCAAATCAGCCCCAGCATTTT.

The CDR3 region is CASSASSGRPETQYF. CDR3 in DNA: TGTGCCAGCAGCGCCAGTAGCGGGAGGCCAGAGACCCAGTACTTC. The chain has TRBV7-2 and TRBJ2-5, with 10 bases lining up with TRBD2. The CDR3 runs 15 residues. The germline V gene encodes CDR1 SGHTA and CDR2 FQGNSA. Trimming cost V 5 bases and J 4 bases; bases outside gene matches: 7.

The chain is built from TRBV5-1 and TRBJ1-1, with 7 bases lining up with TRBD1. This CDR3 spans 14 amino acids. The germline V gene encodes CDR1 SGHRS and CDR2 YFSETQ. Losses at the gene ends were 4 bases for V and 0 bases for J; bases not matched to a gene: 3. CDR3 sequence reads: CASSGGQMNTEAFF. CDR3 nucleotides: TGCGCCAGCAGCGGGGGACAGATGAACACTGAAGCTTTCTTT.

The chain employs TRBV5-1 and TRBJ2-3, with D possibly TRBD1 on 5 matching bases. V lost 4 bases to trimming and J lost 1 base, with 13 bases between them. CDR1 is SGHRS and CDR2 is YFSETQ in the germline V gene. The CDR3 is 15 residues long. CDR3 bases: TGCGCCAGCAGCACGCCAGTCAGGGGCACAGATACGCAGTATTTT. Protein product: CASSTPVRGTDTQYF.

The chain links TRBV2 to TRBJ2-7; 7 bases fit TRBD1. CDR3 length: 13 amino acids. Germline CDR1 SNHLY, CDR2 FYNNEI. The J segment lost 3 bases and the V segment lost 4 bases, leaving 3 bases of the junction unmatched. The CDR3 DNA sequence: TGTGCCAGCAGTGGACAGGGTGGCTACGAGCAGTACTTC. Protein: CASSGQGGYEQYF.

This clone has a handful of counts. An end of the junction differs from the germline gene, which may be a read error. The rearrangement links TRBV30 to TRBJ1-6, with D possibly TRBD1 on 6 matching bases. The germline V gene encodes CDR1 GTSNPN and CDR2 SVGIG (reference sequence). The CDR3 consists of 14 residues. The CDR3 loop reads CAWRTGSYISPLHF. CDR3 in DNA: TGTGCCTGGAGAACAGGGTCCTATATTTCACCCCTCCACTTT.

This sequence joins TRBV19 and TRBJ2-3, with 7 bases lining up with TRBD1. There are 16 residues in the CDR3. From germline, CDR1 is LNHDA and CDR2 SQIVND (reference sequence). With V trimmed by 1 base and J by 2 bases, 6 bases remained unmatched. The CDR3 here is CASSIATGLTTDTQYF. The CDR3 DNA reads TGTGCCAGTAGTATAGCGACAGGGCTTACCACAGATACGCAGTATTTT.

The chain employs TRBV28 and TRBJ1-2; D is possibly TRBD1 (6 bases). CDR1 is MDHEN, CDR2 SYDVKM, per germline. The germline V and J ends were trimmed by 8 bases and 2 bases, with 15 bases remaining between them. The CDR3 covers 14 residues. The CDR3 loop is CASGTSGQNYGYTF. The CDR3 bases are TGTGCCAGCGGTACGTCTGGACAGAACTATGGCTACACCTTC.

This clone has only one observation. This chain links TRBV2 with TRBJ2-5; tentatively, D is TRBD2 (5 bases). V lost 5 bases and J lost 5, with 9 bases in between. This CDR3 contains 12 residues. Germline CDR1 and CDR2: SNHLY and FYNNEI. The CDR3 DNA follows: TGTGCCAGCAGTAGGGCGGGTGAGACCCAGTACTTC. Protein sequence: CASSRAGETQYF.

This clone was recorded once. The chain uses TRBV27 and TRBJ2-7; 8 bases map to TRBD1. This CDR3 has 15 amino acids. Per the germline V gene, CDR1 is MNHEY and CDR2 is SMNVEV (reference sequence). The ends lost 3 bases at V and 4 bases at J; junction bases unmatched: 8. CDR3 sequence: CASSLSGQGTYEQYF. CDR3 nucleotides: TGTGCCAGCAGTTTGTCCGGACAGGGCACGTACGAGCAGTACTTC.

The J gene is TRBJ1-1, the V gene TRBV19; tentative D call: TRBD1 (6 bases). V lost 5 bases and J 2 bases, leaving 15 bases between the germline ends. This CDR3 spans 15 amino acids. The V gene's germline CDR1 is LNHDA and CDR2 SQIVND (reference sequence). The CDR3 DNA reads TGTGCCAGTAGTGCCTCCAGGGGATTAAACACTGAAGCTTTCTTT. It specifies CASSASRGLNTEAFF.

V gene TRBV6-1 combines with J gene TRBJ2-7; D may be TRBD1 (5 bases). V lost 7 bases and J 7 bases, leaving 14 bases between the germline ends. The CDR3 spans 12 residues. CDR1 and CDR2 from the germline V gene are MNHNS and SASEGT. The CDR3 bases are TGTGCCAGCAAAAGGGGCCCACTGGAGCAGTACTTC. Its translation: CASKRGPLEQYF.

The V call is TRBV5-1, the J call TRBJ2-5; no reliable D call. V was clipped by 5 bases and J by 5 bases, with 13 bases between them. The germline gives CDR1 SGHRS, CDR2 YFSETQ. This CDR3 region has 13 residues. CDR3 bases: TGCGCCAGCAGTCAACGGCGGCGGGAGACCCAGTACTTC. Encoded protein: CASSQRRRETQYF.

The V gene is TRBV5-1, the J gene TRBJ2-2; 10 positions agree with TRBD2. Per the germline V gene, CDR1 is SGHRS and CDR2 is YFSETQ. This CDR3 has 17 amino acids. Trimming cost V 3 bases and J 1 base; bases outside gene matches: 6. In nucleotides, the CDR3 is TGCGCCAGCAGCTCCACTACTAGCGGGAAGAACACCGGGGAGCTGTTTTTT. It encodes CASSSTTSGKNTGELFF.

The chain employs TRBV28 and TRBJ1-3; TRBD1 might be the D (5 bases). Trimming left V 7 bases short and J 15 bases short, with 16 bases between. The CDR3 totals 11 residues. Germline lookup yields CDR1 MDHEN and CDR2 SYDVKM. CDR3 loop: CASMGLGTQYF. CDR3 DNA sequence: TGTGCCAGCATGGGCCTGGGGACCCAATATTTT.

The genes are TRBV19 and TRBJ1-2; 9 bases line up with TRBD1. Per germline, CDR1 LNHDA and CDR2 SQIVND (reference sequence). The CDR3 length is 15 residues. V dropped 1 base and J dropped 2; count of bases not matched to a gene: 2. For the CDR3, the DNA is TGTGCCAGTAGTATAGTCGGGACAGGGAACTATGGCTACACCTTC. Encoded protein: CASSIVGTGNYGYTF. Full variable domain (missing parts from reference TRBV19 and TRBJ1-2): DGGITQSPKYLFRKEGQNVTLSCEQNLNHDAMYWYRQDPGQGLRLIYYSQIVNDFQKGDIAEGYSVSREKKESFPLTVTSAQKNPTAFYLCASSIVGTGNYGYTFGSGTRLTVV.

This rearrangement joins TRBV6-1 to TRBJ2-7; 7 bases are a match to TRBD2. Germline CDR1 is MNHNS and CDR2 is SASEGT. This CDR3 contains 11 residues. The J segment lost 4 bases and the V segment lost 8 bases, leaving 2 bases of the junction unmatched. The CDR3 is CASGRGYEQYF. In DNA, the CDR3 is TGTGCCAGCGGGAGGGGATACGAGCAGTACTTC.

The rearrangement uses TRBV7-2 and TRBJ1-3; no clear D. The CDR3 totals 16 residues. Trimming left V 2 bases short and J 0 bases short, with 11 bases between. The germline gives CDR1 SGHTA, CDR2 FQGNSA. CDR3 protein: CASSLRAASSGNTIYF. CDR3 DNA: TGTGCCAGCAGCTTAAGGGCGGCCTCCTCTGGAAACACCATATATTTT.

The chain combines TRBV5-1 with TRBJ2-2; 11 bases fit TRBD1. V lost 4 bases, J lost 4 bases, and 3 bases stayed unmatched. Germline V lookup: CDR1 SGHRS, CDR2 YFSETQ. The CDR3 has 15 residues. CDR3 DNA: TGCGCCAGCAGCCTGGGACAGGGGGTCACCGGGGAGCTGTTTTTT. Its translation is CASSLGQGVTGELFF. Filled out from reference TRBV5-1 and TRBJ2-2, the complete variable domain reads KAGVTQTPRYLIKTRGQQVTLSCSPISGHRSVSWYQQTPGQGLQFLFEYFSETQRNKGNFPGRFSGRQFSNSRSEMNVSTLELGDSALYLCASSLGQGVTGELFFGEGSRLTVL.

The CDR3 here is CASSLPQGAYGYTF. The CDR3 region has the DNA TGTGCCAGCAGTTTACCCCAGGGTGCATATGGCTACACCTTC. The genes are TRBV28 and TRBJ1-2, with D possibly matching TRBD1 (5 bases). The V end lost 2 bases, the J end lost 5 bases, and 12 bases lay between the germline ends. Germline CDR1 and CDR2: MDHEN and SYDVKM. The CDR3 spans 14 residues.